A selection of T cell receptor beta chains follows, all from one sample in a study of cytomegalovirus exposure and HLA in healthy donors. Method: immunoSEQ multiplex PCR; TCRdb's copy keeps in-frame clones and lacks some. The sample has under 150,000 clones, 82% seen once; the top ten hold roughly 1.1%. Material for sequencing was PBMCs. These receptors were taken from a boy younger than 18 in good health and CMV-seronegative. Each CDR3 is given with its conserved first and last residue.

v_call	j_call	cdr3_aa
TRBV11-3	TRBJ2-3	CASSLSRGLTDTQYF
TRBV1	TRBJ2-7	CTSSQREREYF
TRBV4-2	TRBJ1-5	CASSPGTGNQPQHF
TRBV10-2	TRBJ2-1	CASSPRSIGQFF
TRBV7-3	TRBJ1-5	CASSSRLREGNQPQHF
TRBV30	TRBJ2-5	CAWSGATQETQYF
TRBV30	TRBJ2-1	CAWSRGLAGADEQFF
TRBV4-2	TRBJ2-1	CASAGGAGVANEQFF
TRBV12-5	TRBJ2-7	CASGLSGGAYEQYF
TRBV5-6	TRBJ2-1	CASSLSGRPYNEQFF
TRBV25-1	TRBJ1-1	CASSAQGVQGNTEAFF
TRBV30	TRBJ1-5	CAWSEPAPRTGVNQPQHF
TRBV19	TRBJ2-2	CASAGTNTGELFF
TRBV27	TRBJ2-7	CASSLLSSYEQYF
TRBV4-1	TRBJ2-2	CASSQLYPPRGGELFF
TRBV30	TRBJ1-5	CAWSPGGYQPQHF
TRBV5-4	TRBJ2-3	CASTLRTLPSTDTQYF
TRBV10-3	TRBJ1-3	CAIREDQGWGSGNTIYF
TRBV5-1	TRBJ2-2	CASSLSTGGVTGELFF
TRBV19	TRBJ2-4	CASSIEDFGIAKNIQYF
TRBV4-2	TRBJ2-7	CASSQEGGALSYEQYF
TRBV6-5	TRBJ2-1	CASRRLPNSGYEQFF
TRBV5-4	TRBJ2-7	CASSLRQGAEEQYF
TRBV7-2	TRBJ2-7	CASSPYGGEQYF
TRBV7-2	TRBJ2-1	CASSLDGREGGEQFF
TRBV6-6	TRBJ2-1	CASSQLAGPYNEQFF
TRBV4-1	TRBJ2-2	CASSQDPSDRGWTGELFF
TRBV13	TRBJ1-1	CASSSQGLGNTEAFF
TRBV6-1	TRBJ1-5	CASSSLTGTNQPQHF
TRBV7-8	TRBJ2-3	CASSYTLRGTDTQYF
TRBV2	TRBJ2-7	CASSSTSGSQSYEQYF
TRBV6-1	TRBJ2-3	CASKGSLAGGDTQYF
TRBV30	TRBJ2-7	CAWSSSKSSYEQYF
TRBV11-2	TRBJ2-1	CASSLDQVYNEQFF
TRBV6-1	TRBJ1-1	CASSGWRGASEAFF
TRBV11-2	TRBJ1-1	CASSYPRGTANTEAFF
TRBV29-1	TRBJ2-5	CSARTGAVQETQYF
TRBV7-7	TRBJ2-4	CASSLVHRLAKNIQYF
TRBV7-9	TRBJ1-3	CASSFSQGLTRNTIYF
TRBV5-4	TRBJ1-2	CASSTDRGADYGYTF
TRBV27	TRBJ2-3	CASSLSGDTQYF
TRBV7-9	TRBJ1-2	CASSYSGAPYGYTF
TRBV6-5	TRBJ1-2	CASSPGGGYYGYTF
TRBV5-4	TRBJ2-2	CASSQDRVRGTGELFF
TRBV9	TRBJ2-2	CASSEMGLAGTGELFF
TRBV11-2	TRBJ2-3	CASSWGTSGGTDTQYF
TRBV6-1	TRBJ1-2	CASSEPNVQGDYGYTF
TRBV27	TRBJ1-2	CASSFEGNYGYTF
TRBV30	TRBJ1-3	CAWMRQGGGNTIYF